This T cell receptor beta chain was sequenced for a study of OX40 agonist ivuxolimab in advanced cancers. As for the study in general: Patients assigned to dose escalation were diagnosed with hepatocellular carcinoma, melanoma, renal cell or head and neck cancer. Study findings and constraints: With doses of 0.1-3.0 mg/kg, partial responders showed among the lowest clonal expansion. CD8+ T cells were the subset that, on average, had more expanded clones than CD4+.

Germline V gene sequence: CDR1 MNHEY, CDR2 SMNVEV (reference sequence). Trimming cost V 3 bases and J 12 bases, with 12 bases left between them. The CDR3 extends over 13 amino acids. About this clone: Its antigen is undetermined.

TCRdb's table, derived via immunoSEQ multiplex PCR, lists solely in-frame clones and lacks some. The sample includes roughly 80,000 clones, approximately 82% seen only once; the top ten take about 0.71%. The sequence came from an adult with an advanced solid tumor such as melanoma, head and neck, liver or kidney cancer. This sample comprised CD4+ or CD8+ T cells sorted from blood, obtained in a trial of the OX40 agonist ivuxolimab. The gene calls are TRBV27 and TRBJ1-6, with D uncertain. The CDR3 region has the DNA TGTGCCAGCAGTTTTGACGCGAAAAGACCCCTCCACTTT. Protein: CASSFDAKRPLHF.